This T cell receptor beta chain was sequenced in a study of T cell responses to AZD1222 COVID-19 vaccine. From germline, CDR1 is KGHDR and CDR2 SFDVKD. V was cut by 4 bases and J by 7 bases, with 21 bases left in between. This CDR3 is built from 16 residues. Study-wide results and caveats: Donors in the cohort were predominantly white British and more often female, and clonal diversity was possibly underestimated.

Assay used: immunoSEQ multiplex PCR; TCRdb lists only in-frame clones, some missing. The sample has 140,000 to 150,000 clones; more than 75% are singletons. This clone was observed a single time. Its antigen is currently unknown. This clonotype originated in an adult who received the AZD1222 COVID-19 vaccine. Sequenced material: peripheral blood, taken 28 days after the second AZD1222 dose. The V and J genes are TRBV24-1 and TRBJ1-2; possibly TRBD1 for D (5 bases). CDR3 coding DNA: TGTGCCACCAGTGACCCGGACACGGACCTCGTTTCTGGCTACACCTTC. Translating it yields CATSDPDTDLVSGYTF.